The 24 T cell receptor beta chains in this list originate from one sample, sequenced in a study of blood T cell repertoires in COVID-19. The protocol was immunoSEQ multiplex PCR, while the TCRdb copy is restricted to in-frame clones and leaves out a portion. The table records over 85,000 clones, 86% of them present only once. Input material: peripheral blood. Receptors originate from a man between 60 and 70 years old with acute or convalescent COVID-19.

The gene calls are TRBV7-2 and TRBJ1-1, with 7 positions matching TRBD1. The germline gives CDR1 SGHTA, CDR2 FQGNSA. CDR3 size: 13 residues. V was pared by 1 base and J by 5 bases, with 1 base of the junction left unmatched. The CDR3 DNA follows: TGTGCCAGCAGCTTAGGGACAGGTACTGAAGCTTTCTTT. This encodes CASSLGTGTEAFF.

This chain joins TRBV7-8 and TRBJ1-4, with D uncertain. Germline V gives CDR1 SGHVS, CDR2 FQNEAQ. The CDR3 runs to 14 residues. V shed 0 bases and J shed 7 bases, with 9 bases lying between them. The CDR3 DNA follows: TGTGCCAGCAGCTTAGCCCGGGGTCGTGAAAAACTGTTTTTT. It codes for CASSLARGREKLFF.

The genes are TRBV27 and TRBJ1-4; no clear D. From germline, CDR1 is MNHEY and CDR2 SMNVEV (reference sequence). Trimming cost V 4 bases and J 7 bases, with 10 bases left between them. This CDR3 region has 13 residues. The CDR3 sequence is CASSSGAAEKLFF. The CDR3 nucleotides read TGTGCCAGCAGTTCGGGAGCGGCTGAAAAACTGTTTTTT.

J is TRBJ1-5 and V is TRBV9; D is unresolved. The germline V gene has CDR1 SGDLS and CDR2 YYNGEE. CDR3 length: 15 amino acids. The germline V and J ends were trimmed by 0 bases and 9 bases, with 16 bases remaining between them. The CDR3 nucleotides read TGTGCCAGCAGCGTAGACCCAACCACGAAGAGGCCCCAGCATTTT. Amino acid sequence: CASSVDPTTKRPQHF.

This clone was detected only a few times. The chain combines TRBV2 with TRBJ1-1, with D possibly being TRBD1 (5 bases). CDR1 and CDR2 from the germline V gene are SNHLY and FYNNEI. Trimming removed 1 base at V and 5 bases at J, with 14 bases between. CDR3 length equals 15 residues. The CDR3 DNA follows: TGTGCCAGCAGTGAAGGCCCCGCAGGGCTTACTGAAGCTTTCTTT. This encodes CASSEGPAGLTEAFF.

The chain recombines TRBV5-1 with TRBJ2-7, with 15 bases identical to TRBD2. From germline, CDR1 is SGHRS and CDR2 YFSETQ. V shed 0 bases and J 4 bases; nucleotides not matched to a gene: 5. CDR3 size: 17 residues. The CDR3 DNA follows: TGCGCCAGCAGCTTGGGGACTAGCGGGAGGGCCGTTTACGAGCAGTACTTC. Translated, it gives CASSLGTSGRAVYEQYF.

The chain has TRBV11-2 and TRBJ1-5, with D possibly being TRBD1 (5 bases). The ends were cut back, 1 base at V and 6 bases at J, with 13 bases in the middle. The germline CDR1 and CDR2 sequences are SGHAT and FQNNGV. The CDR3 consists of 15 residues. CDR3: CASSLGPGLGQPQHF. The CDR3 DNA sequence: TGTGCCAGCAGCTTAGGTCCAGGGTTAGGTCAGCCCCAGCATTTT. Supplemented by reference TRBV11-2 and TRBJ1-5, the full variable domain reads EAGVAQSPRYKIIEKRQSVAFWCNPISGHATLYWYQQILGQGPKLLIQFQNNGVVDDSQLPKDRFSAERLKGVDSTLKIQPAKLEDSAVYLCASSLGPGLGQPQHFGDGTRLSIL.

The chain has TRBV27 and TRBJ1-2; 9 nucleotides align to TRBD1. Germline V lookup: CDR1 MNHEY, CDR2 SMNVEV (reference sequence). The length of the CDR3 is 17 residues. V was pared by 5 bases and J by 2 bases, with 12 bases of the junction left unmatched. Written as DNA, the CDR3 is TGTGCCAGCAGTCGAAGGACAGGGGTGCCCCTAAACTATGGCTACACCTTC. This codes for CASSRRTGVPLNYGYTF.

In DNA form, the CDR3 reads TGTGCCAGCAGTTACTCTTTCGGGGAAAAATTCTACGAGCAGTACTTC. Residues: CASSYSFGEKFYEQYF. V is TRBV6-6 and J is TRBJ2-7; D is perhaps TRBD2 (5 bases). V was cut by 0 bases and J by 3 bases, with 15 bases left in between. Per germline, CDR1 MNHNY and CDR2 SVGAGI (reference sequence). The CDR3 spans 16 residues.

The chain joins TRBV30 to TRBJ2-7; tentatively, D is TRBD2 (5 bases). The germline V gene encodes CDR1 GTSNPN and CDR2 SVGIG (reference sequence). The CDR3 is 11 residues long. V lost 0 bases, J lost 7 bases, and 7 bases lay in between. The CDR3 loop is CAWSVPGEQYF. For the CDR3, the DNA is TGTGCCTGGAGTGTACCGGGGGAGCAGTACTTC.

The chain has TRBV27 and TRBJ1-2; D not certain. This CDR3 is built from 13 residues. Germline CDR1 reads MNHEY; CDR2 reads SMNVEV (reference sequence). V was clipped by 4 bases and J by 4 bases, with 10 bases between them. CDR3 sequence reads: CASSSNLFYGYTF. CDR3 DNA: TGTGCCAGCAGTTCGAACCTATTCTATGGCTACACCTTC.

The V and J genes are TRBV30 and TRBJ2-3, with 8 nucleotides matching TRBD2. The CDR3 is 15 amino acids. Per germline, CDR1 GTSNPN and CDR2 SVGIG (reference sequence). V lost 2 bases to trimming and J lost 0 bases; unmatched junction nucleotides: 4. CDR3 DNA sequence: TGTGCCTGGAGTCTCGGGGGGGGTAGCACAGATACGCAGTATTTT. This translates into CAWSLGGGSTDTQYF.

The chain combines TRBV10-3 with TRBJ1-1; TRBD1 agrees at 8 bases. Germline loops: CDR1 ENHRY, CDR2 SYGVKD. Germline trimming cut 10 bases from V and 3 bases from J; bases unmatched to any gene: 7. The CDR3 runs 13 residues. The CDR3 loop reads CATKDREDTEAFF. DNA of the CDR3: TGTGCCACGAAGGACAGGGAGGACACTGAAGCTTTCTTT.

CDR3 coding DNA: TGTGCCTGGAGCGACACCCCGCGTGGGAGGCGCAGCACAGATACGCAGTATTTT. It yields the protein CAWSDTPRGRRSTDTQYF. The chain couples TRBV30 to TRBJ2-3; possibly TRBD2 for D (6 bases). The CDR3 runs to 18 residues. V shed 3 bases and J shed 0 bases, with 22 bases lying between them. Germline V gene data show CDR1 as GTSNPN and CDR2 as SVGIG (reference sequence).

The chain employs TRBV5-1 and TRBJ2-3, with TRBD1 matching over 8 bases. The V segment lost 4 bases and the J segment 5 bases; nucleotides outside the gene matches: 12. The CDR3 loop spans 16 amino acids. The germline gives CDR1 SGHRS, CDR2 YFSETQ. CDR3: CASSPDSAGGVDTQYF. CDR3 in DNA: TGCGCCAGCAGCCCCGATTCGGCAGGGGGCGTAGATACGCAGTATTTT.

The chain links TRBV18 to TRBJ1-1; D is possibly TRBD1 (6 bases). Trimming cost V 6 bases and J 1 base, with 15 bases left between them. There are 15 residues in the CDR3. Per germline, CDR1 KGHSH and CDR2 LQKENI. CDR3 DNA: TGTGCCAGCTCCCTCTTGGACAGCAGGAACACTGAAGCTTTCTTT. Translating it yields CASSLLDSRNTEAFF.

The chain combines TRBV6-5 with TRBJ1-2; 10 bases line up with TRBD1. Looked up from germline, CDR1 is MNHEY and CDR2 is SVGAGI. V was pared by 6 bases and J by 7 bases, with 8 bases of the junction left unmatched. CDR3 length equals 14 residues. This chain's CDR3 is CASSHDRGQRGYTF. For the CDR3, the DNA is TGTGCCAGCAGCCATGACAGGGGGCAACGTGGCTACACCTTC.

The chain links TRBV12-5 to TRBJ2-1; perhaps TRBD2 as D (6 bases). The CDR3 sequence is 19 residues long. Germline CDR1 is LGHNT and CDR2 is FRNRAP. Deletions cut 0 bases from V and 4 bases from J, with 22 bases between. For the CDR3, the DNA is TGTGCTAGTGGTTTGGTACACGGAGGGGTGGGGATCCAATACAATGAGCAGTTCTTC. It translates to CASGLVHGGVGIQYNEQFF. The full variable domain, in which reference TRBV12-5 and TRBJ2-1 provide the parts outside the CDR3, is DARVTQTPRHKVTEMGQEVTMRCQPILGHNTVFWYRQTMMQGLELLAYFRNRAPLDDSGMPKDRFSAEMPDATLATLKIQPSEPRDSAVYFCASGLVHGGVGIQYNEQFFGPGTRLTVL.

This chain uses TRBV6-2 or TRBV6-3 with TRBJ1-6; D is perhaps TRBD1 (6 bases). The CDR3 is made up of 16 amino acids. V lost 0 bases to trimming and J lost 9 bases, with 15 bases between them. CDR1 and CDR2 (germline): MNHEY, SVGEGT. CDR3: CASSYSFQGRGSPLHF. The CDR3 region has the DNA TGTGCCAGCAGTTACTCGTTCCAGGGGAGAGGTTCACCCCTCCACTTT.

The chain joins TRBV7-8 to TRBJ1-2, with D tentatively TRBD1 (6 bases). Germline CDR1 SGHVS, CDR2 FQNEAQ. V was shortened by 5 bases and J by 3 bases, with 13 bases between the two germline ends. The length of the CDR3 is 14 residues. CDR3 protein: CASSRPGEDYGYTF. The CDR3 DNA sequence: TGTGCCAGCAGCCGGCCAGGGGAAGACTATGGCTACACCTTC.

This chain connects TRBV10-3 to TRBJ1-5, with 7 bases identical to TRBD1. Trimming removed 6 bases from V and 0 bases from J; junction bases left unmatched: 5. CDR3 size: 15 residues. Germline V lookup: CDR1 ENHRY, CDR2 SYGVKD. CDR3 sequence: CAISAGTDSNQPQHF. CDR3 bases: TGTGCCATCAGCGCCGGGACAGATAGCAATCAGCCCCAGCATTTT.

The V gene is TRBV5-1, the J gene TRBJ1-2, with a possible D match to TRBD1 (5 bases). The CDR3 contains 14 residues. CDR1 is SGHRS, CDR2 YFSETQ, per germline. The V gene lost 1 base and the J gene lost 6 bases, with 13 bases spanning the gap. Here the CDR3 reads CASSLNNGGNGYTF. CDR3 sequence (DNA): TGCGCCAGCAGCTTGAATAACGGGGGGAATGGCTACACCTTC.

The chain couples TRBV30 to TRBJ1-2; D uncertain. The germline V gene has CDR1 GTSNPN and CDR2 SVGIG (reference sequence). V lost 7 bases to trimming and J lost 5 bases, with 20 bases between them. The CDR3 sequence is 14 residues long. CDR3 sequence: CAYTDFRPDYGYTF. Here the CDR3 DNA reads TGTGCCTATACGGACTTCCGCCCGGATTATGGCTACACCTTC.

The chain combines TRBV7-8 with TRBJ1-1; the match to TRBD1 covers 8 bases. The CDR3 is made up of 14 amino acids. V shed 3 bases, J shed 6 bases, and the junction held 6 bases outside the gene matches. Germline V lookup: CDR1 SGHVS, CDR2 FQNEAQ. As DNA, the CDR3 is TGTGCCAGCAGCTTCACCGGGACAGGAGCTGAAGCTTTCTTT. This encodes CASSFTGTGAEAFF.